One and the same sample provided the 7 T cell receptor beta chains below, sequenced in a study of shared clonotypes between healthy human individuals. Here immunoSEQ multiplex PCR was the method, and the copy in TCRdb shows in-frame clones only, minus some. The sample carries 2 million to 3 million clones, approximately 90% recorded once. Sequencing was done on a sample of naive CD4+ T cells sorted from blood. The subset denotes: CD45RA+ positively selected. The origin of the receptors is a man younger than 35 in good health.

Note on this clone: The junction differs from germline at one of its ends, possibly a read error. The chain links TRBV28 to TRBJ2-2, with D uncertain. The CDR3 consists of 9 residues. Germline V gene lookup returns CDR1 MDHEN and CDR2 SYDVKM. CDR3 coding DNA: TGCCCCAACACCGGGGAGCTGTTTTTT. Protein: CPNTGELFF.

This sequence joins TRBV30 and TRBJ1-2, with no clear D. This CDR3 has 13 residues. V was clipped by 1 base and J by 2 bases, with 8 bases between them. Germline assignment: CDR1 GTSNPN and CDR2 SVGIG (reference sequence). DNA for the CDR3: TGTGCCTGGAGTGGGCAGCCGAACTATGGCTACACCTTC. Its translation is CAWSGQPNYGYTF.

The V gene is TRBV13, the J gene TRBJ2-3; TRBD2 matches 10 bases. Unmatched junction bases numbered 16, after V lost 2 bases and J lost 2 bases. The CDR3 runs to 20 residues. Germline V gene data show CDR1 as PRHDT and CDR2 as FYEKMQ (reference sequence). The CDR3 region is CASSLYSGTSATEPTDTQYF. CDR3 DNA sequence: TGTGCCAGCAGCTTATATTCCGGGACTAGCGCCACCGAACCCACAGATACGCAGTATTTT.

CDR3 nucleotide sequence: TGTGCCAGCAGCTCCGGGACTAGCGGGCTAGCCAAAAACATTCAGTACTTC. Protein product: CASSSGTSGLAKNIQYF. The chain has TRBV13 and TRBJ2-4; 12 nucleotides agree with TRBD2. Trimming cost V 4 bases and J 0 bases; bases outside gene matches: 4. The CDR3 length is 17 residues. The germline gives CDR1 PRHDT, CDR2 FYEKMQ (reference sequence).

The chain recombines TRBV11-3 with TRBJ2-4, with TRBD2 matching 8 bases. The CDR3 runs to 14 residues. CDR1 SGHNT and CDR2 YENEEA come from the germline V gene. The junction had 9 bases not matched to a gene; V was cut back by 7 bases and J by 7 bases. CDR3 residues: CASNFARLANIQYF. The CDR3 bases are TGTGCCAGCAACTTCGCTAGACTAGCGAACATTCAGTACTTC.

V and J are TRBV5-6 and TRBJ2-3; TRBD2 matches 11 bases. J was trimmed by 4 bases and V by 5 bases; bases with no gene match: 6. Germline CDR1 reads SGHDT; CDR2 reads YYEEEE. CDR3 length equals 15 residues. CDR3 in DNA: TGTGCCAGCAGGACTACTAGCGGGAGTTCAGATACGCAGTATTTT. Protein product: CASRTTSGSSDTQYF.

This chain uses TRBV7-9 with TRBJ1-1, with 11 bases that match TRBD1. Germline V lookup: CDR1 SEHNR, CDR2 FQNEAQ (reference sequence). V shed 3 bases, J shed 1 base, and the junction held 7 bases outside the gene matches. The CDR3 is made up of 17 amino acids. The CDR3 nucleotides are TGTGCCAGCAGCTTCATGGAAGGGACAGGGGGGAACACTGAAGCTTTCTTT. Residues: CASSFMEGTGGNTEAFF.